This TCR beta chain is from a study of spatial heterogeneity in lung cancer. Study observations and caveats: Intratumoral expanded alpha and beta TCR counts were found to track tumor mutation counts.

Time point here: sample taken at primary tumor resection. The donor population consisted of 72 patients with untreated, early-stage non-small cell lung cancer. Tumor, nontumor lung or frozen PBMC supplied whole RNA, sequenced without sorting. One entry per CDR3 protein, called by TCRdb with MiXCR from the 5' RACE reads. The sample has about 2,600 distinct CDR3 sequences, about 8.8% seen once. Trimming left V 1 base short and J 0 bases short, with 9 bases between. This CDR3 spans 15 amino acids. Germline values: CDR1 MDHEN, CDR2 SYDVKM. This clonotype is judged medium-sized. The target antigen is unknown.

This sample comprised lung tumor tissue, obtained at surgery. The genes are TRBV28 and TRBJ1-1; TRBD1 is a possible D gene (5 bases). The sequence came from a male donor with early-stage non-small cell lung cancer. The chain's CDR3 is CASSLYGAMNTEAFF. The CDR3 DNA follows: TGTGCCAGCAGTTTATACGGGGCCATGAACACTGAAGCTTTCTTT.